These 13 T cell receptor beta chains originate from one sample sequenced in a study of Ad26.COV2.S vaccination and SARS-CoV-2 variants. Documented treatment: some 20 received Ad26.COV2.S at low or high dose, single or two shots; roughly five received placebo; per-sample allocation not given. Specimen acquisition occurred on day 63 following the initial vaccine or placebo injection. Assay used: immunoSEQ multiplex PCR; TCRdb lists only in-frame clones, some missing. Of 300,000 to 400,000 clones listed, 70% to 90% were seen once; the top ten hold 3% to 4%. The sample in question was peripheral blood, obtained in a trial of Ad26.COV2.S vaccine versus placebo. These receptor sequences come from a person between 18 and 65 years old who received the Ad26.COV2.S COVID-19 vaccine or a placebo.

This chain connects TRBV30 to TRBJ2-7; D gene unclear. V was clipped by 7 bases and J by 5 bases, with 12 bases between them. The germline V gene encodes CDR1 GTSNPN and CDR2 SVGIG (reference sequence). CDR3 size: 11 residues. CDR3 sequence (DNA): TGTGCCTTGGATCTTCGGGACGAGCAGTACTTC. Encoded protein: CALDLRDEQYF.

The chain has TRBV7-9 and TRBJ2-1, with D maybe TRBD2 (5 bases). CDR3 length equals 12 residues. Trimming cost V 5 bases and J 8 bases, with 10 bases left between them. Germline CDR1 SEHNR, CDR2 FQNEAQ (reference sequence). CDR3 loop: CASSLTGDEQFF. The CDR3 region has the DNA TGTGCCAGCAGCCTGACCGGGGATGAGCAGTTCTTC.

This chain links TRBV27 with TRBJ1-4, with D tentatively TRBD1 (5 bases). The germline V gene encodes CDR1 MNHEY and CDR2 SMNVEV (reference sequence). The germline V and J ends were trimmed by 3 bases and 4 bases, with 9 bases remaining between them. The CDR3 is 14 amino acids. The CDR3 region is CASSFGQGNEKLFF. CDR3 DNA sequence: TGTGCCAGCAGTTTCGGCCAGGGTAATGAAAAACTGTTTTTT. The complete variable domain, with remaining parts taken from reference TRBV27 and TRBJ1-4, reads EAQVTQNPRYLITVTGKKLTVTCSQNMNHEYMSWYRQDPGLGLRQIYYSMNVEVTDKGDVPEGYKVSRKEKRNFPLILESPSPNQTSLYFCASSFGQGNEKLFFGSGTQLSVL.

This clone has a count of ten or more. The V call is TRBV3-1 (or the pseudogene TRBV3-2), the J call TRBJ1-2; D is unclear. Germline V CDR1 and CDR2: LGHDT, YNNKEL (reference sequence). This CDR3 region has 15 residues. V was pared by 1 base and J by 0 bases, with 9 bases between. DNA for the CDR3: TGTGCCAGCAGCCAAGCGGTTGGGCCTAACTATGGCTACACCTTC. This codes for CASSQAVGPNYGYTF.

V gene TRBV5-4 combines with J gene TRBJ2-7; D perhaps matches TRBD1 (5 bases). Germline CDR1 reads SGHNT; CDR2 reads YYREEE (reference sequence). Trimming stripped 4 bases from V and 2 bases from J, with 10 bases between. The CDR3 sequence is 13 residues long. This chain's CDR3 is CASSDRQTYEQYF. DNA of the CDR3: TGTGCCAGCAGCGACCGACAGACCTACGAGCAGTACTTC. Filled out from reference TRBV5-4 and TRBJ2-7, the complete variable domain reads ETGVTQSPTHLIKTRGQQVTLRCSSQSGHNTVSWYQQALGQGPQFIFQYYREEENGRGNFPPRFSGLQFPNYSSELNVNALELDDSALYLCASSDRQTYEQYFGPGTRLTVT.

The rearrangement uses TRBV28 and TRBJ2-1, with D unresolved. The CDR3 consists of 15 residues. Trimming took off 4 bases at V and 0 bases at J, with 10 bases between the two ends. Germline CDR1 and CDR2: MDHEN and SYDVKM. CDR3 bases: TGTGCCAGCAGTTCCTGGACCAGCTCCTACAATGAGCAGTTCTTC. This encodes CASSSWTSSYNEQFF.

In this sample, this clone turned up once. This sequence joins TRBV6-1 and TRBJ2-7; 14 positions agree with TRBD2. Germline values: CDR1 MNHNS, CDR2 SASEGT. Trimming cost V 4 bases and J 4 bases; bases outside gene matches: 6. CDR3 length: 16 residues. CDR3: CASSVGRLAGGYEQYF. CDR3 DNA: TGTGCCAGCAGTGTGGGCCGACTAGCGGGGGGGTACGAGCAGTACTTC.

This sequence joins TRBV30 and TRBJ1-6, with D tentatively TRBD1 (5 bases). The CDR3 length is 15 residues. CDR1 and CDR2 from the germline V gene are GTSNPN and SVGIG (reference sequence). Trimming cost V 4 bases and J 1 base, with 11 bases left between them. CDR3 sequence (DNA): TGTGCCTGGAAAATCGGGGGGTCCTATAATTCACCCCTCCACTTT. Its protein product is CAWKIGGSYNSPLHF.

The chain uses TRBV18 and TRBJ1-1; 10 bases are a match to TRBD1. The V gene end was trimmed by 3 bases and the J gene end by 0 bases; junction bases not matched to a gene: 10. This CDR3 is 18 amino acids long. The V gene's germline CDR1 is KGHSH and CDR2 LQKENI. The CDR3 DNA is TGTGCCAGCTCACCCCCGCGGGGGACAGGGGAGATGAACACTGAAGCTTTCTTT. Its protein is CASSPPRGTGEMNTEAFF.

The chain has TRBV24-1 and TRBJ2-5, with TRBD2 matching over 10 bases. Trimming took 1 base from V and 4 from J; bases not matched to a gene: 2. Germline lookup yields CDR1 KGHDR and CDR2 SFDVKD. The CDR3 consists of 15 residues. The CDR3 nucleotides read TGTGCCACCAGTGATTTAACTAGCGGGACAGAGACCCAGTACTTC. This sequence encodes CATSDLTSGTETQYF.

In DNA, the CDR3 is TGCAGCGTTTCCCCGGGGAGCCTCTCCTACGAGCAGTACTTC. It is translated as CSVSPGSLSYEQYF. The chain has TRBV29-1 and TRBJ2-7; tentative D call: TRBD2 (5 bases). Germline CDR1 SQVTM, CDR2 ANQGSEA. The CDR3 is made up of 14 amino acids. The ends were cut back, 5 bases at V and 0 bases at J, with 14 bases in the middle.

The chain recombines TRBV7-2 with TRBJ2-5; 10 nucleotides match TRBD2. Germline assignment: CDR1 SGHTA and CDR2 FQGNSA. The trim removed 0 bases at V and 8 bases at J, leaving 12 bases unmatched. CDR3 length: 17 amino acids. This CDR3 reads CASSLALLEAGGRTQYF. The CDR3 DNA reads TGTGCCAGCAGCTTAGCGCTTCTGGAAGCGGGAGGGCGCACCCAGTACTTC.

The DNA of the CDR3 is TGTGCCACCAGTGATTCCGGACAGGGGAAAATTTACAATGAGCAGTTCTTC. It yields the protein CATSDSGQGKIYNEQFF. The chain uses TRBV24-1 and TRBJ2-1, with 9 positions matching TRBD1. The V and J ends lost 2 bases and 4 bases, in that order; junction bases with no gene match: 8. This CDR3 comprises 17 residues. CDR1 is KGHDR and CDR2 is SFDVKD in the germline V gene.